The 13 T cell receptor beta chains presented below share a single source sample, sequenced in a study of shared clonotypes between healthy human individuals. Assay: immunoSEQ multiplex PCR; the TCRdb copy retains only in-frame clones and omits some. The repertoire holds some 1 million clones, with around 74% as singletons. Sequenced sample: memory CD4+ T cells sorted from blood. As to subset: CD45RA-negative fraction. The receptors come from a man between 18 and 29 years old in good health.

The chain carries TRBV7-2 and TRBJ2-3, with 10 positions matching TRBD2. The CDR3 loop spans 17 amino acids. Germline V gene sequence: CDR1 SGHTA, CDR2 FQGNSA. After removal of 4 bases from V and 0 bases from J, the junction contained 7 bases not matched to a gene. This CDR3 is CASSSIAGGASTDTQYF. As DNA, the CDR3 is TGTGCCAGCAGCTCAATAGCGGGGGGCGCTAGCACAGATACGCAGTATTTT.

The V call is TRBV7-2, the J call TRBJ2-7; maybe TRBD1 (5 bases). The CDR3 runs 16 residues. Germline V CDR1 and CDR2: SGHTA, FQGNSA. V was pared by 1 base and J by 0 bases, with 13 bases between. For the CDR3, the DNA is TGTGCCAGCAGCTTAGGTAGGGGTAAAAGCTCCTACGAGCAGTACTTC. Its translation: CASSLGRGKSSYEQYF.

The rearrangement links TRBV28 to TRBJ1-2, with 11 bases that match TRBD1. V lost 6 bases, J lost 4 bases, and 7 bases stayed unmatched. Germline values: CDR1 MDHEN, CDR2 SYDVKM. This CDR3 contains 15 residues. The CDR3 protein is CASRPSDRGPYGYTF. CDR3 coding DNA: TGTGCCAGCAGGCCCTCGGACAGGGGGCCCTATGGCTACACCTTC.

The chain couples TRBV7-6 to TRBJ1-3; no firm D call. Per the germline V gene, CDR1 is SGHVS and CDR2 is FNYEAQ. The CDR3 spans 14 residues. V gave up 5 bases and J gave up 0 bases, with 8 bases separating them. For the CDR3, the DNA is TGTGCCAGCAGCCGACTGGGCTCTGGAAACACCATATATTTT. Protein sequence: CASSRLGSGNTIYF.

As concerns this clone: This sample includes further DNA sequences coding for the same CDR3. The chain uses TRBV6-1 and TRBJ2-2; TRBD2 is a possible D gene (6 bases). Germline values: CDR1 MNHNS, CDR2 SASEGT. This CDR3 spans 14 amino acids. Between the trimmed V and J ends, which lost 6 bases and 2 bases, there was a span of 10 bases. CDR3 in DNA: TGTGCCAGCAGAGGTGGACTAAACACCGGGGAGCTGTTTTTT. It codes for CASRGGLNTGELFF.

The V and J genes are TRBV6-1 and TRBJ1-3; D unclear. Trimming removed 8 bases from V and 8 bases from J, with 13 bases in between. There are 12 residues in the CDR3. CDR1 is MNHNS and CDR2 is SASEGT in the germline V gene. CDR3 residues: CASRRPPDTIYF. The DNA for the CDR3 is TGTGCCAGCCGACGGCCCCCAGACACCATATATTTT.

This sequence joins TRBV7-2 and TRBJ2-5, with unresolved D. CDR3 length: 14 amino acids. Germline loops: CDR1 SGHTA, CDR2 FQGNSA. The germline V and J ends were trimmed by 1 base and 2 bases, with 8 bases remaining between them. The CDR3 loop reads CASSLGSAQETQYF. CDR3 bases: TGTGCCAGCAGCTTAGGTTCAGCTCAAGAGACCCAGTACTTC.

V gene TRBV7-8 combines with J gene TRBJ2-7, with a tentative D call TRBD1 (6 bases). Germline CDR1 reads SGHVS; CDR2 reads FQNEAQ. CDR3 length: 14 residues. Trimming took 4 bases from V and 7 from J, leaving 17 bases between them. DNA of the CDR3: TGTGCCAGCAGCTCCTGGGACACCTACTTGGAGCAGTACTTC. It is translated as CASSSWDTYLEQYF.

The J gene is TRBJ2-2, the V gene TRBV5-1; 8 nucleotides line up with TRBD1. The germline CDR1 and CDR2 sequences are SGHRS and YFSETQ. The CDR3 runs to 14 residues. Losses at the gene ends were 4 bases for V and 4 bases for J; bases not matched to a gene: 3. The CDR3 reads CASSQGQGTGELFF. As DNA, the CDR3 is TGCGCCAGCAGCCAAGGACAGGGCACCGGGGAGCTGTTTTTT.

The CDR3 spells CASSLRGQGSSYNSPLHF. CDR3 in DNA: TGCGCCAGCAGCTTGAGGGGACAGGGAAGCTCCTATAATTCACCCCTCCACTTT. The rearrangement joins TRBV5-1 to TRBJ1-6, with 9 bases aligning to TRBD1. V lost 1 base and J lost 0; bases outside the gene matches: 5. Per germline, CDR1 SGHRS and CDR2 YFSETQ. The CDR3 covers 18 residues.

The rearrangement links TRBV11-2 to TRBJ2-1; D gene ambiguous. There are 18 residues in the CDR3. Trimming pared 0 bases from V and 5 bases from J, leaving 20 bases between. The germline V gene has CDR1 SGHAT and CDR2 FQNNGV. The CDR3 region is CASSLDSSSMSVHNEQFF. CDR3 DNA sequence: TGTGCCAGCAGCTTAGACTCCTCTAGTATGTCCGTACACAATGAGCAGTTCTTC.

CDR3 sequence: CASTPWAGGRDEQYF. The CDR3 region has the DNA TGTGCCAGCACCCCCTGGGCGGGGGGCAGGGATGAGCAGTACTTC. V gene TRBV7-9 combines with J gene TRBJ2-7; 8 positions agree with TRBD2. V lost 7 bases to trimming and J lost 7 bases; unmatched junction nucleotides: 15. The CDR3 is 15 residues long. Germline V gene data show CDR1 as SEHNR and CDR2 as FQNEAQ (reference sequence).

The genes are TRBV9 and TRBJ1-1, with a possible D match to TRBD1 (6 bases). Per germline, CDR1 SGDLS and CDR2 YYNGEE. V gave up 2 bases and J gave up 5 bases, with 16 bases separating them. The CDR3 consists of 15 residues. The CDR3 DNA is TGTGCCAGCAGCGTGTCCCCGGGCCAGGGGACTGAAGCTTTCTTT. It codes for CASSVSPGQGTEAFF. Full variable domain (outside the CDR3, taken from reference TRBV9 and TRBJ1-1): DSGVTQTPKHLITATGQRVTLRCSPRSGDLSVYWYQQSLDQGLQFLIQYYNGEERAKGNILERFSAQQFPDLHSELNLSSLELGDSALYFCASSVSPGQGTEAFFGQGTRLTVV.